The rows below give T cell receptor beta chains drawn from one sample of a study of blood T cells in healthy people across ages. TCRdb called the 5' RACE reads again in MiXCR, with one record for every CDR3 protein. The table includes hundreds of thousands of distinct CDR3 sequences, around 48% detected once. Sequencing was done on a sample of blood. The source of these receptors is a woman in her sixties in good health. Each CDR3 is given with its conserved first and last residue. A D gene is named only where the DNA matches it firmly. A row's size may be missing; if present it is once, few, many or a size class.

J gene | D gene | CDR3 length | V gene | clone size | CDR3 DNA | CDR3 protein
TRBJ1-2 | TRBD1 | 15 | TRBV7-2 | . | TGTGCCAGCAGCTTAGGGACAGGGAACATCTATGGCTACACCTTC | CASSLGTGNIYGYTF
TRBJ2-7 | . | 15 | TRBV20-1 | few | TGCAGTGCCTACCTCCCGCACACAGAACTCTACGAGCAGTACTTC | CSAYLPHTELYEQYF
TRBJ2-3 | . | 15 | TRBV7-3 | many | TGTGCCAGCAGCTTAAACGGCCACGGCACAGATACGCAGTATTTT | CASSLNGHGTDTQYF
TRBJ2-1 | TRBD2 | 18 | TRBV7-6 | . | TGTGCCAGCAGCTTAGCCTTACCCGGGACTAGCGGATACAATGAGCAGTTCTTC | CASSLALPGTSGYNEQFF
TRBJ2-3 | TRBD2 | 15 | TRBV10-3 | . | TGTGCCATCAGTGAGTTTGCGGGGGGCACAGATACGCAGTATTTT | CAISEFAGGTDTQYF
TRBJ1-4 | . | 12 | TRBV4-2 | few | TGTGCCAGCCGTCAGGGAGACGAAAAACTGTTTTTT | CASRQGDEKLFF
TRBJ1-2 | TRBD1 | 13 | TRBV20-1 | once | TGCAGTGCTTCGCCGGGACAGGGAACTGGCTACACCTTC | CSASPGQGTGYTF
TRBJ2-3 | TRBD2 | 17 | TRBV4-2 | . | TGTGCCAGCAGCCCCCATAAAGGACGGGGGGACACAGATACGCAGTATTTT | CASSPHKGRGDTDTQYF
TRBJ2-7 | . | 13 | TRBV20-1 | few | TGCAGTGCTGGAGCGGAAAGCTCCTACGAGCAGTACTTC | CSAGAESSYEQYF
TRBJ1-3 | . | 12 | TRBV30 | . | TGTGCCTGGAGTGTGGCCCCAAACACCATATATTTT | CAWSVAPNTIYF
TRBJ2-3 | TRBD2 | 13 | TRBV20-1 | few | TGCAGTGCTGCACTAGCGGGGACAGATACGCAGTATTTT | CSAALAGTDTQYF
TRBJ2-7 | TRBD2 | 17 | TRBV7-2 | . | TGTGCCAGCAGCTTAATCGGTGGGGCGGGAGGTTTGGATGAGCAGTACTTC | CASSLIGGAGGLDEQYF
TRBJ2-3 | . | 15 | TRBV27 | few | TGTGCCAGCAGTTTCGGCAGGGCGAAATTTCATACGCAGTATTTT | CASSFGRAKFHTQYF
TRBJ2-7 | . | 15 | TRBV7-9 | once | TGTGCCAGCAGCCCGTCCCGCGGAGGGAGGTACGAGCAGTACTTC | CASSPSRGGRYEQYF
TRBJ2-5 | . | 13 | TRBV29-1 | . | TGCAGCGTTGATGTGGGGTCCCAAGAGACCCAGTACTTC | CSVDVGSQETQYF
TRBJ2-1 | . | 14 | TRBV30 | . | TGTGCCTGGAGTGTAGGCGGGCAGAGGCTTGAGCAGTTCTTC | CAWSVGGQRLEQFF
TRBJ2-7 | TRBD2 | 18 | TRBV5-6 | . | TGTGCCAGCACGATTGGGACTAGCGGGCGTCTACGGTCCTACGAGCAGTACTTC | CASTIGTSGRLRSYEQYF
TRBJ2-5 | . | 15 | TRBV19 | many | TGTGCCAGTAGGCTCGGGATTCTGGAACACAATGAGCAGTACTTC | CASRLGILEHNEQYF
TRBJ1-2 | . | 16 | TRBV4-2 | few | TGTGCCAGCAGCCAAATGGACAGCCTTTCTAACTATGGCTACACCTTC | CASSQMDSLSNYGYTF
TRBJ2-1 | . | 14 | TRBV27 | . | TGTGCCAGCAGGCGGGCGGTTTCCTACAATGAGCAGTTCTTC | CASRRAVSYNEQFF
TRBJ1-2 | TRBD1 | 13 | TRBV29-1 | few | TGCAGCGTCTCCAGGGGGCTTGGCTATGGCTACACCTTC | CSVSRGLGYGYTF
TRBJ2-7 | . | 14 | TRBV7-3 | once | TGTGCCAGCAGCCCAAGCAGACTGCACTACGAGCAGTACTTC | CASSPSRLHYEQYF
TRBJ1-2 | . | 15 | TRBV5-1 | . | TGCGCCAGCAGCTCTAGATACATGGGCCTTTCGACCTACACCTTC | CASSSRYMGLSTYTF
TRBJ1-4 | . | 13 | TRBV4-3 | . | TGCGCCAGCAGCCAAACTCATGGAGAAAAACTGTTTTTT | CASSQTHGEKLFF
TRBJ2-5 | . | 14 | TRBV12-3/TRBV12-4 | . | TGTGCCAGCAGTGTTTCGGGGACCGAAGAGACCCAGTACTTC | CASSVSGTEETQYF